These T cell receptor beta chains were read from a single sample in a study of shared clonotypes between healthy human individuals. Clones were read by immunoSEQ multiplex PCR, and TCRdb kept only the in-frame ones, dropping some. Of over a million clones in the sample, 75% were seen once. The sample consisted of memory CD4+ T cells sorted from blood. Receptors originate from a man aged 18 to 30 in good health. Each CDR3 is given with its conserved first and last residue. A D gene is named only where the DNA matches it firmly. Clone sizes are given selectively: once, few, many, or a class where the clone is expanded.

d_call	j_call	v_call	clone_size	cdr3_aa	cdr3_nt
TRBD1	TRBJ2-7	TRBV11-2	once	CASSSSTGGYEQYF	TGTGCCAGCAGCTCGAGTACAGGGGGCTACGAGCAGTACTTC
NA	TRBJ2-7	TRBV14	few	CASSLDSSYEQYF	TGTGCCAGCAGCCTGGACAGCTCCTACGAGCAGTACTTC
TRBD2	TRBJ2-5	TRBV5-1	NA	CASSSGLAGGKETQYF	TGCGCCAGCAGCTCGGGTTTGGCGGGGGGCAAAGAGACCCAGTACTTC
TRBD1	TRBJ2-4	TRBV2	once	CASSEVRGQDRNIQYF	TGTGCCAGCAGTGAGGTCAGGGGACAGGACAGAAACATTCAGTACTTC
NA	TRBJ2-2	TRBV5-1	few	CASSLGQSTGELFF	TGCGCCAGCAGCTTGGGGCAGTCCACCGGGGAGCTGTTTTTT
NA	TRBJ1-5	TRBV5-1	NA	CASSLSGSSNQPQHF	TGCGCCAGCAGCTTATCAGGGTCCAGCAATCAGCCCCAGCATTTT
NA	TRBJ1-2	TRBV28	NA	CASTEGRNYGYTF	TGTGCCAGCACCGAAGGGAGGAACTATGGCTACACCTTC
TRBD1	TRBJ2-3	TRBV6-6	NA	CASSYSGTATDTQYF	TGTGCCAGCAGTTACTCAGGGACAGCTACAGATACGCAGTATTTT
NA	TRBJ1-1	TRBV27	NA	CASRTPQDTEAFF	TGTGCCAGCAGGACGCCTCAGGACACTGAAGCTTTCTTT
NA	TRBJ1-3	TRBV30	NA	CAITQSSGNTIYF	TGTGCAATTACCCAGAGCTCTGGAAACACCATATATTTT
NA	TRBJ1-1	TRBV11-1	NA	CASSLAGLNTEAFF	TGTGCCAGCAGCTTAGCGGGACTGAACACTGAAGCTTTCTTT
NA	TRBJ1-2	TRBV25-1	NA	CASSDVSSYTF	TGTGCCAGCAGTGACGTTTCTAGCTACACCTTC
NA	TRBJ2-2	TRBV7-9	NA	CASRPFLVGQPGELFF	TGTGCCAGCCGACCTTTCTTAGTAGGTCAGCCCGGGGAGCTGTTTTTT
NA	TRBJ1-2	TRBV5-5	NA	CASSLDQGLGYTF	TGTGCCAGCAGCTTGGACCAGGGACTGGGCTACACCTTC
NA	TRBJ2-3	TRBV19	NA	CASSRERSTDTQYF	TGTGCCTCAAGCCGGGAGCGAAGCACAGATACGCAGTATTTT
NA	TRBJ2-7	TRBV4-3	once	CASSQEQGRYEQYF	TGCGCCAGCAGCCAAGAACAGGGCCGATACGAGCAGTACTTC
TRBD1	TRBJ2-7	TRBV30	NA	CAWRGRQGVSYEQYF	TGTGCCTGGAGAGGGAGACAGGGGGTCTCCTACGAGCAGTACTTC
NA	TRBJ2-1	TRBV7-9	NA	CASSLVVGSYNEQFF	TGTGCCAGCAGCTTAGTCGTTGGGAGTTACAATGAGCAGTTCTTC
NA	TRBJ2-7	TRBV6-5	NA	CASSLTGALNEQYF	TGTGCCAGCAGTTTGACCGGGGCTCTTAACGAGCAGTACTTC
TRBD1	TRBJ1-1	TRBV4-3	NA	CASSPATGLNTEAFF	TGCGCCAGCAGCCCGGCGACAGGGTTAAACACTGAAGCTTTCTTT
TRBD2	TRBJ2-1	TRBV5-1	NA	CASSEGLAAYNEQFF	TGCGCCAGCAGCGAGGGACTAGCGGCCTACAATGAGCAGTTCTTC
NA	TRBJ2-7	TRBV7-2	NA	CASRVDLGEQYF	TGTGCCAGCAGGGTCGACTTAGGAGAGCAGTACTTC